Below, 26 T cell receptor beta chains from the same sample are listed, as sequenced in a study of cytomegalovirus exposure and HLA in healthy donors. The study ran its PCR with 60 Vbeta and 13 Jbeta primers. Some clones are missing from TCRdb's copy, which holds only in-frame ones; the method was immunoSEQ multiplex PCR. Its table lists about 130,000 clones. Sequenced sample: PBMCs. Source of these receptors: a young man in good health and CMV-seronegative.

The V gene is TRBV11-2, the J gene TRBJ2-1; maybe TRBD2 (6 bases). This CDR3 region has 16 residues. Germline values: CDR1 SGHAT, CDR2 FQNNGV. The V and J ends lost 5 bases and 2 bases respectively, with 16 bases between them. In nucleotides, the CDR3 is TGTGCCAGCAGCCCATCCCCGGGGGTTACCTACAATGAGCAGTTCTTC. Protein sequence: CASSPSPGVTYNEQFF.

The V and J genes are TRBV6-6 and TRBJ1-2, with a weak D call TRBD1 (6 bases). The V end lost 6 bases, the J end lost 5 bases, and 13 bases lay between the germline ends. The CDR3 contains 13 residues. The germline V gene has CDR1 MNHNY and CDR2 SVGAGI (reference sequence). The CDR3 sequence: CASRLGQFYGYTF. The CDR3 DNA sequence: TGTGCCAGCAGATTAGGACAGTTTTATGGCTACACCTTC.

This chain uses TRBV29-1 with TRBJ2-2; unclear D gene. Trimming stripped 0 bases from V and 6 bases from J, with 8 bases between. The CDR3 runs 13 residues. The V gene's germline CDR1 is SQVTM and CDR2 ANQGSEA. In DNA, the CDR3 is TGCAGCGTTGAAGATTATAGTGCCGGGGAGCTGTTTTTT. Amino acids: CSVEDYSAGELFF.

The V gene is TRBV9, the J gene TRBJ1-3; no clear D gene. V gave up 4 bases and J gave up 3 bases, with 8 bases separating them. The CDR3 totals 13 residues. The germline gives CDR1 SGDLS, CDR2 YYNGEE. The CDR3 bases are TGTGCCAGCAGCCCGACGGGTGGAAACACCATATATTTT. This translates into CASSPTGGNTIYF.

This chain uses TRBV7-2 with TRBJ2-7; a weak D match, TRBD2 (7 bases). With 3 bases removed from V and 5 bases from J, the gap between germline ends came to 17 bases. The CDR3 sequence is 15 residues long. In germline, CDR1 is SGHTA, CDR2 FQGNSA. The CDR3 here is CASSFYEGGQDEQYF. As DNA, the CDR3 is TGTGCCAGCAGCTTTTATGAGGGGGGGCAGGACGAGCAGTACTTC.

This rearrangement joins TRBV5-1 to TRBJ1-6; tentatively, D is TRBD1 (6 bases). Deletions cut 0 bases from V and 7 bases from J, with 11 bases between. From germline, CDR1 is SGHRS and CDR2 YFSETQ. This CDR3 has 15 residues. CDR3 region: CASSLEGDTNSPLHF. The CDR3 region has the DNA TGCGCCAGCAGCTTGGAGGGGGACACGAATTCACCCCTCCACTTT.

This sequence joins TRBV27 and TRBJ1-1; possible D gene TRBD1, 5 bases. The CDR3 spans 14 residues. CDR1 is MNHEY and CDR2 is SMNVEV in the germline V gene (reference sequence). V was shortened by 5 bases and J by 1 base, with 11 bases between the two germline ends. The CDR3 sequence is CASSPSQGNTEAFF. CDR3 bases: TGTGCCAGCAGTCCGTCCCAGGGGAACACTGAAGCTTTCTTT.

CDR3 DNA: TGTGCCAGCAGTGAAGAGGCCCCAGGCAACTATGGCTACACCTTC. It is translated as CASSEEAPGNYGYTF. The J gene is TRBJ1-2, the V gene TRBV6-1; D is undetermined. V was shortened by 1 base and J by 2 bases, with 11 bases between the two germline ends. Germline CDR1 and CDR2: MNHNS and SASEGT. There are 15 residues in the CDR3.

The CDR3 nucleotides are TGCAGCGTTTTGGGACTAGCGGGAAGTTTACAAGAGACCCAGTACTTC. Protein: CSVLGLAGSLQETQYF. The chain has TRBV29-1 and TRBJ2-5, with 13 nucleotides matching TRBD2. Germline CDR1 and CDR2: SQVTM and ANQGSEA. CDR3 length: 16 amino acids. V was clipped by 5 bases and J by 2 bases; unmatched bases: 8.

The gene calls are TRBV9 and TRBJ2-2; D might be TRBD2 (6 bases). Trimming pared 0 bases from V and 5 bases from J, leaving 11 bases between. The CDR3 totals 15 residues. Germline CDR1 and CDR2: SGDLS and YYNGEE. CDR3 in amino acids: CASSVGGAGTGELFF. The CDR3, as DNA: TGTGCCAGCAGCGTAGGTGGGGCGGGAACCGGGGAGCTGTTTTTT. Full variable domain (outside the CDR3, taken from reference TRBV9 and TRBJ2-2): DSGVTQTPKHLITATGQRVTLRCSPRSGDLSVYWYQQSLDQGLQFLIQYYNGEERAKGNILERFSAQQFPDLHSELNLSSLELGDSALYFCASSVGGAGTGELFFGEGSRLTVL.

V is TRBV6-1 and J is TRBJ1-6; possibly TRBD1 for D (6 bases). Germline CDR1 is MNHNS and CDR2 is SASEGT. V gave up 8 bases and J gave up 7 bases, with 12 bases separating them. CDR3 length equals 13 residues. The DNA of the CDR3 is TGTGCCAGCCCAGGGGCCTGGAATTCACCCCTCCACTTT. Amino acids: CASPGAWNSPLHF.

The chain links TRBV10-3 to TRBJ1-1; possible D gene TRBD1, 6 bases. Germline loops: CDR1 ENHRY, CDR2 SYGVKD. Trimming took 11 bases from V and 1 from J, leaving 17 bases between them. The CDR3 spans 14 residues. CDR3 sequence reads: CAGQDSPENTEAFF. CDR3 DNA sequence: TGTGCCGGCCAGGACAGTCCCGAGAACACTGAAGCTTTCTTT.

The V and J genes are TRBV9 and TRBJ2-7; weak D call: TRBD1 (6 bases). Trimming cost V 4 bases and J 3 bases, with 17 bases left between them. CDR3 size: 15 residues. Germline V gene data show CDR1 as SGDLS and CDR2 as YYNGEE. The CDR3 spells CASSTEPTGNYEQYF. In DNA form, the CDR3 reads TGTGCCAGCAGCACAGAACCGACAGGAAACTACGAGCAGTACTTC. Variable domain in full (rest from reference TRBV9 and TRBJ2-7): DSGVTQTPKHLITATGQRVTLRCSPRSGDLSVYWYQQSLDQGLQFLIQYYNGEERAKGNILERFSAQQFPDLHSELNLSSLELGDSALYFCASSTEPTGNYEQYFGPGTRLTVT.

The chain has TRBV5-1 and TRBJ2-7; a weak D match, TRBD1 (5 bases). CDR3 size: 15 residues. Germline V gene data show CDR1 as SGHRS and CDR2 as YFSETQ. Between the trimmed V and J ends, which lost 4 bases and 5 bases, there was a span of 19 bases. For the CDR3, the DNA is TGCGCCAGCAGCCTCCGGACGGCCATGGGGCACGAGCAGTACTTC. Translated: CASSLRTAMGHEQYF.

The chain employs TRBV28 and TRBJ1-4; no clear D. The CDR3 sequence is 12 residues long. V was shortened by 5 bases and J by 6 bases, with 7 bases between the two germline ends. Germline V gene data show CDR1 as MDHEN and CDR2 as SYDVKM. The CDR3 bases are TGTGCCAGCAGTCCCGGGTATGAAAAACTGTTTTTT. Residues: CASSPGYEKLFF. The full variable domain, with the rest looked up from reference TRBV28 and TRBJ1-4, is DVKVTQSSRYLVKRTGEKVFLECVQDMDHENMFWYRQDPGLGLRLIYFSYDVKMKEKGDIPEGYSVSREKKERFSLILESASTNQTSMYLCASSPGYEKLFFGSGTQLSVL.

The chain joins TRBV6-6 to TRBJ1-1, with TRBD1 identical over 8 bases. Germline V gene sequence: CDR1 MNHNY, CDR2 SVGAGI (reference sequence). Trimming at V came to 5 bases and at J to 6 bases, leaving 14 bases not matched to a gene. The CDR3 has 16 residues. The CDR3 DNA reads TGTGCCAGCAGTCGACAGGGGACCTTCGGCCAAGCTGAAGCTTTCTTT. It specifies CASSRQGTFGQAEAFF.

This chain links TRBV6-5 with TRBJ1-4; 8 bases line up with TRBD1. The germline V gene has CDR1 MNHEY and CDR2 SVGAGI. This CDR3 is 14 amino acids long. The V and J ends lost 6 bases and 9 bases, in that order; junction bases with no gene match: 9. The CDR3 region is CASSRGRGAQKLFF. The CDR3 DNA reads TGTGCCAGCAGCAGGGGGCGCGGAGCTCAAAAACTGTTTTTT.

This chain uses TRBV5-4 with TRBJ2-5, with 9 bases fitting TRBD1. This CDR3 contains 15 residues. Trimming removed 7 bases from V and 2 bases from J; junction bases left unmatched: 9. Germline lookup yields CDR1 SGHNT and CDR2 YYREEE (reference sequence). The CDR3 nucleotides are TGTGCCAGCGGAGGGGACAGGGCGAGACAAGAGACCCAGTACTTC. Amino acid sequence: CASGGDRARQETQYF.

V gene TRBV30 combines with J gene TRBJ1-2, with a weak D call TRBD1 (6 bases). V lost 4 bases and J lost 10, with 16 bases in between. This CDR3 comprises 12 residues. Looked up from germline, CDR1 is GTSNPN and CDR2 is SVGIG (reference sequence). CDR3 region: CAWKSQGFLYTF. CDR3 nucleotides: TGTGCCTGGAAATCCCAGGGGTTCCTCTACACCTTC.

The rearrangement joins TRBV2 to TRBJ1-4; D is perhaps TRBD1 (6 bases). The CDR3 totals 13 residues. Germline CDR1 and CDR2: SNHLY and FYNNEI. Trimming removed 6 bases at V and 7 bases at J, with 12 bases between. CDR3 sequence reads: CASRTGWGEKLFF. In DNA, the CDR3 is TGTGCCAGCAGAACAGGGTGGGGTGAAAAACTGTTTTTT. The full variable domain, in which reference TRBV2 and TRBJ1-4 provide the parts outside the CDR3, is EPEVTQTPSHQVTQMGQEVILRCVPISNHLYFYWYRQILGQKVEFLVSFYNNEISEKSEIFDDQFSVERPDGSNFTLKIRSTKLEDSAMYFCASRTGWGEKLFFGSGTQLSVL.

This sequence joins TRBV5-1 and TRBJ2-7; tentative D call: TRBD1 (5 bases). The CDR3 extends over 15 amino acids. Germline CDR1 and CDR2: SGHRS and YFSETQ. Trimming removed 4 bases at V and 0 bases at J, with 14 bases between. The CDR3 spells CASSPAARASYEQYF. DNA for the CDR3: TGCGCCAGCAGCCCGGCGGCCAGGGCCTCCTACGAGCAGTACTTC.

The chain is built from TRBV18 and TRBJ2-7; D is unclear. Germline V lookup: CDR1 KGHSH, CDR2 LQKENI. The CDR3 loop spans 12 amino acids. Trimming pared 3 bases from V and 4 bases from J, leaving 7 bases between. CDR3 in DNA: TGTGCCAGCTCACCTGTCGTTTACGAGCAGTACTTC. It yields the protein CASSPVVYEQYF.

This chain connects TRBV2 to TRBJ2-3; D might be TRBD2 (5 bases). The CDR3 consists of 16 residues. Between the trimmed V and J ends, which lost 4 bases and 5 bases, there was a span of 19 bases. Germline lookup yields CDR1 SNHLY and CDR2 FYNNEI. The CDR3 sequence is CASSGSRDVWEDTQYF. Written as DNA, the CDR3 is TGTGCCAGCAGTGGGTCCCGGGATGTCTGGGAAGATACGCAGTATTTT.

This chain uses TRBV4-3 with TRBJ1-6; no firm D call. CDR3 length: 15 residues. V was trimmed by 1 base and J by 7 bases, leaving 11 bases between them. Germline values: CDR1 LGHNA, CDR2 YSLEER. CDR3 bases: TGCGCCAGCAGCCAAGCCATCGGGATGAATTCACCCCTCCACTTT. This gives the protein CASSQAIGMNSPLHF.

This chain uses TRBV28 with TRBJ2-1, with D possibly matching TRBD2 (6 bases). Germline loops: CDR1 MDHEN, CDR2 SYDVKM. Trimming stripped 4 bases from V and 5 bases from J, with 12 bases between. The CDR3 extends over 14 amino acids. CDR3 residues: CASSWTGGDNEQFF. The CDR3 nucleotides are TGTGCCAGCAGTTGGACGGGCGGGGACAATGAGCAGTTCTTC.

The chain carries TRBV7-9 and TRBJ1-1, with D hard to call. Trimming pared 5 bases from V and 2 bases from J, leaving 15 bases between. The germline V gene has CDR1 SEHNR and CDR2 FQNEAQ (reference sequence). This CDR3 has 15 residues. The DNA of the CDR3 is TGTGCCAGCAGCCCCCCGCAGTCTAGAAACACTGAAGCTTTCTTT. Translating gives CASSPPQSRNTEAFF.